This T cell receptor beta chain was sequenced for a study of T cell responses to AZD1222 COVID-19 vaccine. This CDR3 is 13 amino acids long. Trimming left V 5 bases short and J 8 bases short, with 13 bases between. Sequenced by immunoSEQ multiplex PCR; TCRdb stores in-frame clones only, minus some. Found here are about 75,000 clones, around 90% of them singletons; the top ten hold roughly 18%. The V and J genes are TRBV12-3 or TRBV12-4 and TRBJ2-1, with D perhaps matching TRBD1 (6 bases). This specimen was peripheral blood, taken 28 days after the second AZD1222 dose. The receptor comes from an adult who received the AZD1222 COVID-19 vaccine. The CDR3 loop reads CASSGQPYDEQFF. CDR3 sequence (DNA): TGTGCCAGCAGTGGACAGCCTTACGATGAGCAGTTCTTC.